The T cell receptor beta chain under discussion was sequenced for a study of CD8+ T cells in alopecia areata. Isolated RNA was reverse transcribed into cDNA used as the sequencing template. Using immunoSEQ multiplex PCR, the repertoire was profiled, and TCRdb retains in-frame clones only, with some absent. The sample shows 110,000 to 150,000 clones, roughly 50% of them seen only once. V was cut by 4 bases and J by 3 bases, with 13 bases left in between. Germline V CDR1 and CDR2: SGDLS, YYNGEE. The CDR3 has 14 residues. Specified treatment: oral pan-JAK inhibitor, 5-10 mg twice daily. The receptor was isolated from a human donor with alopecia areata. This sequence joins TRBV9 and TRBJ2-5; unclear D gene. The input for sequencing was CD8+ T cells sorted from blood, taken at week 4, from a patient treated with tofacitinib. The CDR3 sequence is CASSPFAQKETQYF. CDR3 in DNA: TGTGCCAGCAGCCCATTCGCCCAGAAAGAGACCCAGTACTTC.